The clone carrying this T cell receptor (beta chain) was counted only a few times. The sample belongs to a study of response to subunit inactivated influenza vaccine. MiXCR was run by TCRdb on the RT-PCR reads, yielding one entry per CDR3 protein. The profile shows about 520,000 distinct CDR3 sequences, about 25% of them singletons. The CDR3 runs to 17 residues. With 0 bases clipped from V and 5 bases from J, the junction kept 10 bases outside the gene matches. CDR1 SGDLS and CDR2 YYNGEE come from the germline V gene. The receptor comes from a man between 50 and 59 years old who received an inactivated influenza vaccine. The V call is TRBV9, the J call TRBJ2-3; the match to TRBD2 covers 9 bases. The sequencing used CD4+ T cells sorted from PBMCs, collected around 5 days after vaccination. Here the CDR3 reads CASSVGGLALRGDTQYF. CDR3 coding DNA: TGTGCCAGCAGCGTAGGGGGACTAGCCTTACGGGGAGATACGCAGTATTTT.